This T cell receptor (beta chain) was recovered during a study of blood T cell repertoires in COVID-19. CDR3 length equals 18 residues. Germline trimming cut 1 base from V and 2 bases from J; bases unmatched to any gene: 7. Germline lookup yields CDR1 SGHAT and CDR2 FQNNGV. Participants reported their clinical history, and cohort assignment relied on those reports. A case of COVID-19 had been met by exposed participants within 2 weeks before study entry. This clone was seen once. The method was immunoSEQ multiplex PCR; TCRdb's version includes in-frame clones alone and lacks a portion of them. The table includes 350,000 to 500,000 clones, more than 70% detected once.

This TCR came from a woman aged 18-29 years who had been exposed to COVID-19. Sequenced sample: PBMCs or T cells enriched from blood (not recorded which). V gene TRBV11-2 combines with J gene TRBJ2-1, with 11 nucleotides matching TRBD2. The CDR3, as DNA: TGTGCCAGCAGCTTAGTAGCTAGCGGGGGGTTCCCCTACAATGAGCAGTTCTTC. Translated: CASSLVASGGFPYNEQFF.